This T cell receptor beta chain was sequenced during a study of T-cell memory formation after mild COVID-19. Study-level information: Largely, TCR clusters stayed within a single donor.

This clonotype was picked up many times. Its specificity is not known. The CDR3 covers 15 residues. The germline V gene encodes CDR1 MNHNS and CDR2 SASEGT. The J segment lost 2 bases and the V segment lost 2 bases, leaving 4 bases of the junction unmatched. Whole-study results and caveats: The main location of contracting CD4+ clones was CM and EM, and that of contracting CD8+ clones was EMRA. Day 15 to 85 contractors were CD4/CD8 balanced; later expanders leaned CD4+.

TCR alpha and TCR beta cDNA libraries carrying sample barcodes and UMIs were produced by 5'RACE using constant-segment primers. TCRdb used MiXCR to reprocess the 5' RACE reads, holding one entry per CDR3 protein. Among fewer than 350,000 distinct CDR3 sequences listed, 13% to 15% were seen once. The chain couples TRBV6-1 to TRBJ1-2, with 8 bases identical to TRBD1. The sequenced sample was PBMCs or a T cell subset sorted from them (not recorded which). This clonotype was sampled from a man aged 18 to 35 who had mild COVID-19 (a few samples of this study predate the infection). Cell type and time point are not known. The CDR3: CASSEPGQANYGYTF. CDR3 DNA: TGTGCCAGCAGTGAACCGGGACAGGCAAACTATGGCTACACCTTC.